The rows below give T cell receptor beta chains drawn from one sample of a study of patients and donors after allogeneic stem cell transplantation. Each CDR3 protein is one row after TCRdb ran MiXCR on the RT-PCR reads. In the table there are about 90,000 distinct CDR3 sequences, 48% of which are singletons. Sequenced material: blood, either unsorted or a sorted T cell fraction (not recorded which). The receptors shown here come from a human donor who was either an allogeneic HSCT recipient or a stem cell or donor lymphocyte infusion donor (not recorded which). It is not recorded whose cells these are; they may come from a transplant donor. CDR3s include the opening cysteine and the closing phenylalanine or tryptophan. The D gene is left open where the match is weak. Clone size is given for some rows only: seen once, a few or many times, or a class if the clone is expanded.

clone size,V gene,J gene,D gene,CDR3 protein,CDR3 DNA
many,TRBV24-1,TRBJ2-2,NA,CATSDLDPPGELFF,TGTGCCACCAGTGACTTAGACCCCCCCGGGGAGCTGTTTTTT
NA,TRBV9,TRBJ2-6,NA,CASSVDGIASGANVLTF,TGTGCCAGCAGCGTAGACGGGATCGCTTCTGGGGCCAACGTCCTGACTTTC
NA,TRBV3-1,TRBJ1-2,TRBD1,CASSQDDRVNHYGYTF,TGTGCCAGCAGCCAAGACGACAGGGTAAATCACTATGGCTACACCTTC
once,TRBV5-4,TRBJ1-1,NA,CASSAPANTEAFF,TGTGCCAGCAGCGCACCAGCGAACACTGAAGCTTTCTTT
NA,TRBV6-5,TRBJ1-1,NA,CASSYRYKMNTEAFF,TGTGCCAGCAGTTACAGGTACAAAATGAACACTGAAGCTTTCTTT
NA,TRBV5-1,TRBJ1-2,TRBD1,CASSLAGTGMGYGYTF,TGCGCCAGCAGCTTGGCCGGGACAGGGATGGGCTATGGCTACACCTTC
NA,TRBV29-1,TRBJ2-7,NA,CSVGPEREEEQYF,TGCAGCGTTGGACCAGAGAGAGAAGAAGAGCAGTACTTC
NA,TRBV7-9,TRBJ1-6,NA,CAVRGGTNSPLHF,TGTGCCGTAAGGGGGGGCACTAATTCACCCCTCCACTTT
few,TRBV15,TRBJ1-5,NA,CATSRVPINQPQHF,TGTGCCACCAGCAGAGTCCCGATCAATCAGCCCCAGCATTTT
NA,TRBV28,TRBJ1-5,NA,CASSRDNQPQHF,TGTGCCAGCAGTAGAGACAATCAGCCCCAGCATTTT
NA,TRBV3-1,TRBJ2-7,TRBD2,CASSQYAGAAYEQYF,TGTGCCAGCAGCCAGTATGCGGGAGCCGCCTACGAGCAGTACTTC
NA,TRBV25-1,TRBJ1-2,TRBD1,CASSEGDRGQYGYTF,TGTGCCAGCAGTGAAGGGGACAGGGGGCAATATGGCTACACCTTC
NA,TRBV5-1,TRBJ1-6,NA,CASSHGPGISNSPLHF,TGCGCCAGCAGCCACGGACCAGGGATTTCTAATTCACCCCTCCACTTT